This entry describes one T cell receptor (beta chain). This clonotype occurred many times. Its target antigen remains unknown. The sample holds no much larger clone one base away, and base qualities are not on file. These data come from a study of CD8 T cells in ankylosing spondylitis (dated by TCRdb to 2017 to 2019). About the investigation overall: T cell receptor beta repertoires were profiled in healthy donors and ankylosing spondylitis patients so that disease-linked TCR variants could be found. The full study cohort comprised approximately 23 ankylosing spondylitis patients and 110 or so healthy donors. Peripheral blood was sampled, and synovial fluid was also collected from ankylosing spondylitis patients.

Including the terminal cysteine and phenylalanine, the CDR3 comprises 13 residues. Only the CDR3 portion is preserved as DNA: 39 bases, with reading frame beginning at the first base. V is clipped by 3 bases and J by 6 bases, and the sequence between their germline boundaries is 12 bases long. For CDR1 and CDR2, the germline V gene lists SQVTM and ANQGSEA. Sequencing instrument: Illumina HiSeq 2500. Quantitative 5'-RACE with molecular barcodes was used to prepare TCR beta libraries. The published analysis was carried out like this. A new computational method based on a probabilistic model of VDJ rearrangement was used to identify disease-linked TCR variants. The public sequencing data were trimmed at Q25 with fastp and processed into clonotypes with MiXCR by TCRdb, which kept only in-frame beta chains. Each CDR3 protein appears once, grouped with its most common genes and DNA. TCRdb's processing, not the authors', yielded these V and J calls. This sample lists about 220,000 distinct CDR3 sequences; just under 7.5% were detected once. 13% to 15% of the sample rests with the top ten.

Paper-wide results and their limitations: Blood from ankylosing spondylitis patients appeared to be characterized by a TCR beta motif made up of several highly homologous amino acid variants. The disease-linked clones were reported to be significantly enriched in matched synovial fluid samples from ankylosing spondylitis patients. Some TCR beta motif variants had previously been reported in synovial fluid and blood of reactive arthritis patients, which suggested common disease-initiation mechanisms. The disease-linked clones had a CD8+ phenotype and were found at relatively low frequencies in peripheral blood.

Recombination joined TRBV29-1 with TRBJ2-1; the D gene cannot be named for sure. The receptor was derived from a male donor with ankylosing spondylitis. Sequencing input: blood, either unsorted or a sorted T cell fraction (not recorded which). The sequence in DNA is TGCAGCGTTGACATCCCTTTTCGCAATGAGCAGTTCTTC. It specifies CSVDIPFRNEQFF.